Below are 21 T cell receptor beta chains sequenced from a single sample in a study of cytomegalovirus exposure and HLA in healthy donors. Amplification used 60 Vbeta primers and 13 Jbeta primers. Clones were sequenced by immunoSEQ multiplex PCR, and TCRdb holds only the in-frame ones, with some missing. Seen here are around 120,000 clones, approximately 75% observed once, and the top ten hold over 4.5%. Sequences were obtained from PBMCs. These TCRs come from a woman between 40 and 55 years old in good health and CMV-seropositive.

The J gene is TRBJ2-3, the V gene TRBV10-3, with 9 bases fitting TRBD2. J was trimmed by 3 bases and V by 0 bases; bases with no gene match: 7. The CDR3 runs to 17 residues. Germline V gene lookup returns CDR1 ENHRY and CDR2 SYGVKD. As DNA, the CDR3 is TGTGCCATCAGTGAGTCTGTTAGCGGGAGTGGAACAGATACGCAGTATTTT. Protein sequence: CAISESVSGSGTDTQYF.

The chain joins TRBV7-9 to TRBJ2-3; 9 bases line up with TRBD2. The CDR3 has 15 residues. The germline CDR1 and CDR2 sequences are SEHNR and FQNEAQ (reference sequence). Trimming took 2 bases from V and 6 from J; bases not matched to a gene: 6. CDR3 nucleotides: TGTGCCAGCAGCTTATTGACTAGCGGAGTTGATACGCAGTATTTT. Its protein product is CASSLLTSGVDTQYF.

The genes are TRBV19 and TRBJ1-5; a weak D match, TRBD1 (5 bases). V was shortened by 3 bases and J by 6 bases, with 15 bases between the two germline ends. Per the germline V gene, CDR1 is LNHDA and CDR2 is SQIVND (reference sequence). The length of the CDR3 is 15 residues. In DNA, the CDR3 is TGTGCCAGTAGTATTTTGACAATTCAGGGTCAGCCCCAGCATTTT. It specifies CASSILTIQGQPQHF.

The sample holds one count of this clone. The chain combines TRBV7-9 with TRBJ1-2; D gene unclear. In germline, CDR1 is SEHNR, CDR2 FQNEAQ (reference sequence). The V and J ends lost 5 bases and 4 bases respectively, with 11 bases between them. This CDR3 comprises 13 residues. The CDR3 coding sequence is TGTGCCAGCAGCGGGAGTCCTCTCTATGGCTACACCTTC. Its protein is CASSGSPLYGYTF.

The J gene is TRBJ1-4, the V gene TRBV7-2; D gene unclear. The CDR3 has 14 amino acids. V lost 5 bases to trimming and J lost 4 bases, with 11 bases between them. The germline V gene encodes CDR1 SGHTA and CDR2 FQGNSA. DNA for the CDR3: TGTGCCAGCAGCGCGGGGAGGGTTAATGAAAAACTGTTTTTT. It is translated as CASSAGRVNEKLFF.

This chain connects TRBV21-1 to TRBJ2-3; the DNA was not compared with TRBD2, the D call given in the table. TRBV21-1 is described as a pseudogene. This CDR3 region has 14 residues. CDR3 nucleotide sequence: TGTGCCAGCCTAGGCAACCCTAGCACAGATACGCAGTATTTT. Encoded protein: CASLGNPSTDTQYF.

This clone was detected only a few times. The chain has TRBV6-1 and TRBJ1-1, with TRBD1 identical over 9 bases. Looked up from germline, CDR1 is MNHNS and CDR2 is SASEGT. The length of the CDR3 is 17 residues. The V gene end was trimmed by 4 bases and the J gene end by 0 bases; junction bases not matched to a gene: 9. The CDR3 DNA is TGTGCCAGCAGTGTGGACAGGGGAGCGGTCCTGAACACTGAAGCTTTCTTT. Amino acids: CASSVDRGAVLNTEAFF.

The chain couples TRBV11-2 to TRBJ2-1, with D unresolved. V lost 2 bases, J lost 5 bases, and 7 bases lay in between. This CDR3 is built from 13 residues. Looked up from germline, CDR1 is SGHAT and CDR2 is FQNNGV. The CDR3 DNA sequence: TGTGCCAGCAGCTTATTTGTAAACAATGAGCAGTTCTTC. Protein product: CASSLFVNNEQFF.

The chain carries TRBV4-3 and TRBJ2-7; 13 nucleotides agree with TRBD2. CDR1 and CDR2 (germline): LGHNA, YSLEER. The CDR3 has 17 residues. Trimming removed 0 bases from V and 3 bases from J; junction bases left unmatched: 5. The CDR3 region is CASSQDLRLAGGYEQYF. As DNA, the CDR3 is TGCGCCAGCAGCCAAGATTTAAGACTAGCGGGAGGCTACGAGCAGTACTTC.

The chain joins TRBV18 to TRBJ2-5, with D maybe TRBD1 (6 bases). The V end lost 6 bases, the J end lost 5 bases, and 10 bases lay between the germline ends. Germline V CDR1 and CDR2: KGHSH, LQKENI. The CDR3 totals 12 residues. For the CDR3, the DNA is TGTGCCAGCTCGCCAGGGGAGGAGACCCAGTACTTC. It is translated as CASSPGEETQYF.

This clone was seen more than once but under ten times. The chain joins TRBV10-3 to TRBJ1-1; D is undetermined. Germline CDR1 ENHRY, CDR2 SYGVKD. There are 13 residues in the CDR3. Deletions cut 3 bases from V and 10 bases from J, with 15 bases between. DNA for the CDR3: TGTGCCATCAGTGACCGGCAGCCCGAGGGAGCTTTCTTT. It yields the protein CAISDRQPEGAFF.

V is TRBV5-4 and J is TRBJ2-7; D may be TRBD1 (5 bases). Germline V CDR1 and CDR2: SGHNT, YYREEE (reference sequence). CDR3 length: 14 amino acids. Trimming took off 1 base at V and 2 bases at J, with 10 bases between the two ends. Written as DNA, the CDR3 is TGTGCCAGCAGCTTGTTCGCGACAGCCTACGAGCAGTACTTC. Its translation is CASSLFATAYEQYF.

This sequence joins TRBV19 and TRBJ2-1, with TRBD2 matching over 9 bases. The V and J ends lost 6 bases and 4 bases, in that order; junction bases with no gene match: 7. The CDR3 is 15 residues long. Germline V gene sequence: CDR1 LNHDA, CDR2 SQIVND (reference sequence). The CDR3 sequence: CASRLAGVVYNEQFF. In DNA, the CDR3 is TGTGCCAGTAGATTAGCGGGAGTGGTTTACAATGAGCAGTTCTTC.

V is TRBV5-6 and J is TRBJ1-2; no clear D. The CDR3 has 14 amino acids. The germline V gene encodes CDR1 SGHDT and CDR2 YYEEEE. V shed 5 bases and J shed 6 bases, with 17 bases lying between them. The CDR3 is CASRWALEMDGYTF. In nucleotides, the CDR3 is TGTGCCAGCAGGTGGGCCCTGGAAATGGATGGCTACACCTTC. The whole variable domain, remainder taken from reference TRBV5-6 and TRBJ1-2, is DAGVTQSPTHLIKTRGQQVTLRCSPKSGHDTVSWYQQALGQGPQFIFQYYEEEERQRGNFPDRFSGHQFPNYSSELNVNALLLGDSALYLCASRWALEMDGYTFGSGTRLTVV.

CDR3 in amino acids: CASSTGGGLNTEAFF. The CDR3 coding sequence is TGTGCCAGCAGCACGGGAGGGGGCCTGAACACTGAAGCTTTCTTT. The chain employs TRBV5-6 and TRBJ1-1, with TRBD1 matching over 7 bases. This CDR3 is 15 amino acids long. Germline V gene sequence: CDR1 SGHDT, CDR2 YYEEEE. V lost 4 bases, J lost 0 bases, and 6 bases stayed unmatched.

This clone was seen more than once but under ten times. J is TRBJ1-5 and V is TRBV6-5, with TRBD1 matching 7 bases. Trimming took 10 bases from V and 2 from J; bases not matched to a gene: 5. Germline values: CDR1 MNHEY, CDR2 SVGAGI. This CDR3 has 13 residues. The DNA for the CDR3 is TGTGCCACTTCCGGGACAGGCAATCAGCCCCAGCATTTT. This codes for CATSGTGNQPQHF.

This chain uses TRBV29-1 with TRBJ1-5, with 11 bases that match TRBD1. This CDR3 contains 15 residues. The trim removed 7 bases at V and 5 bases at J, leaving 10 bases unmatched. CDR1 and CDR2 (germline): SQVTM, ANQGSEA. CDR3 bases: TGCAGCGCCCAGGGGGGACAGGGGGGGGATCAGCCCCAGCATTTT. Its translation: CSAQGGQGGDQPQHF. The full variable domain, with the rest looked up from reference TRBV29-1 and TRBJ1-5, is SAVISQKPSRDICQRGTSLTIQCQVDSQVTMMFWYRQQPGQSLTLIATANQGSEATYESGFVIDKFPISRPNLTFSTLTVSNMSPEDSSIYLCSAQGGQGGDQPQHFGDGTRLSIL.

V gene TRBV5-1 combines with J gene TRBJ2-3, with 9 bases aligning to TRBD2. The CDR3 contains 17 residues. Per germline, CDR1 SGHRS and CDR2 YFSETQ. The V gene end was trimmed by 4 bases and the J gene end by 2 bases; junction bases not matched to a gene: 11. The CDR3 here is CASSKLVAGDNTDTQYF. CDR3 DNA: TGCGCCAGCAGCAAATTGGTAGCGGGAGACAACACAGATACGCAGTATTTT.

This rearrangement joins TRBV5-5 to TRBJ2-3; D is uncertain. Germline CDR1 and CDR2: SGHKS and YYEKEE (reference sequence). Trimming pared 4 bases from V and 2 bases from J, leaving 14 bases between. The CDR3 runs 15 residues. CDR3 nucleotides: TGTGCCAGCAGCAAATCAATAGAAGTCACAGATACGCAGTATTTT. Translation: CASSKSIEVTDTQYF.

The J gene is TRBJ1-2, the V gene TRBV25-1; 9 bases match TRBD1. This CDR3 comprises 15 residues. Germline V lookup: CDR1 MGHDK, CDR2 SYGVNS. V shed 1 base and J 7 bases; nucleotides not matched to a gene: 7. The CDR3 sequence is CASSESNRGRFGYTF. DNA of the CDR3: TGTGCCAGCAGTGAATCGAACAGGGGGCGGTTTGGCTACACCTTC.

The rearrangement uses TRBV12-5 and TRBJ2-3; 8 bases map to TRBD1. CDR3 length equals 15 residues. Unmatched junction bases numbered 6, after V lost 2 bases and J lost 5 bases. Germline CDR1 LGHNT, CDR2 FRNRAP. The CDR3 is CASGLRQGAIDTQYF. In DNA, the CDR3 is TGTGCTAGTGGTTTGAGGCAGGGGGCGATAGATACGCAGTATTTT.